The clone carrying this TCR beta chain was counted a few times. As originally analysed: Reference gene primer amplification gave estimated nucleated cell counts. Produced via immunoSEQ multiplex PCR; TCRdb's table is partial and in-frame only. The DNA was the basis for D and trimming; V, J and clone size are from that table. The sample holds about 39,000 clones, approximately 85% seen once. The data are from a study of blood T cell repertoires in COVID-19. Study as a whole: Material from acute and convalescent COVID-19 was sourced from the United States, Italy and Spain.

With 5 bases removed from V and 4 bases from J, the gap between germline ends came to 14 bases. The CDR3 has 14 amino acids. The germline V gene encodes CDR1 LNHDA and CDR2 SQIVND (reference sequence). The rearrangement uses TRBV19 and TRBJ1-1, with D unclear. Sequenced sample: peripheral blood. The source of this sequence is a man between 60 and 75 years old with acute or convalescent COVID-19. DNA of the CDR3: TGTGCCAGTAGTCCCCAACCCGAGAGCACTGAAGCTTTCTTT. The encoded protein is CASSPQPESTEAFF.